The T cell receptor (beta chain) described here comes from a study of regulatory T cells in long-lasting Graves disease. CDR3 length: 13 amino acids. Germline values: CDR1 SNHLY, CDR2 FYNNEI. The V end was cut by 6 bases, the J end by 4 bases, with 9 bases between. This clonotype has just a few counts. The antigen is unknown. Time point in this sample: persistent/refractory GD, antithyroid drugs over 5 years with positive TRAb. Isolated PBMC RNA provided the starting material for the TCR library. Both iRepertoire HTBI primers and Arm-PCR of CDR3 regions were used to build the TCR beta libraries. TCRdb passed the multiplex PCR reads through MiXCR, listing each CDR3 protein once. This table holds a few hundred thousand distinct CDR3 sequences, about 23% found once. Study-wide results and limits: Persistent Graves' patients showed a TCR diversity that was lower than that of newly diagnosed ones.

This rearrangement joins TRBV2 to TRBJ2-2; tentatively, D is TRBD2 (5 bases). This clonotype was sampled from a middle-aged woman with Graves disease. The input for sequencing was peripheral blood mononuclear cells (PBMCs), taken when the disease was refractory, from a patient treated with antithyroid drugs. The CDR3 loop is CASRKDFTGELFF. The CDR3 DNA reads TGTGCCAGCAGAAAGGACTTCACCGGGGAGCTGTTTTTT.